This note documents a single T cell receptor (beta chain) sequence. Trimming stripped 2 bases from V and 3 bases from J, with 9 bases between. Germline loops: CDR1 SGHNT, CDR2 YYREEE (reference sequence). This CDR3 region has 13 residues. This sample stems from a study of glioma-infiltrating T cells after dendritic cell vaccination. The PCR used 60 V beta and 13 J beta primers. The method was immunoSEQ multiplex PCR; TCRdb's version includes in-frame clones alone and lacks a portion of them. The table lists roughly 80,000 clones, around 90% of them singletons. Regarding time point: after dendritic cell vaccination, including at tumor progression/relapse.

The chain carries TRBV5-4 and TRBJ2-7; D uncertain. The receptor was isolated from a human donor with glioblastoma. Sequenced material: blood, taken after dendritic cell vaccination. CDR3 DNA sequence: TGTGCCAGCAGCTTAGCAGGATACTACGAGCAGTACTTC. Translating it yields CASSLAGYYEQYF.